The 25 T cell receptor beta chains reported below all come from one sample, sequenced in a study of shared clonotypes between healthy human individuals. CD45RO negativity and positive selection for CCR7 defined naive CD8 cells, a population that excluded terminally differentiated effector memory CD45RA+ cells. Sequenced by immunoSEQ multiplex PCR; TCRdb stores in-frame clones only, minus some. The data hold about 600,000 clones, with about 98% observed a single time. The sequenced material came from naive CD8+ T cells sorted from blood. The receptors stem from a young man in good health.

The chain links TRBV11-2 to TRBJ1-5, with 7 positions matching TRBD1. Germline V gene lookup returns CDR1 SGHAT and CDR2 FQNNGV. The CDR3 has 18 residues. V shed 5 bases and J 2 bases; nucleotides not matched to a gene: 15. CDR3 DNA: TGTGCCAGCAGCCCGAATCAGGGGGTCTACGGTGGCAATCAGCCCCAGCATTTT. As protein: CASSPNQGVYGGNQPQHF.

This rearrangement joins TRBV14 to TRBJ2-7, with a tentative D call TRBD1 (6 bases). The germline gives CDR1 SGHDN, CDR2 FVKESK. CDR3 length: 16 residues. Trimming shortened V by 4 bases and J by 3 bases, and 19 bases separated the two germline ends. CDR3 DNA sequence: TGTGCCAGCAGCCTAACAAAGACAGGTGCGGACTACGAGCAGTACTTC. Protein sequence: CASSLTKTGADYEQYF.

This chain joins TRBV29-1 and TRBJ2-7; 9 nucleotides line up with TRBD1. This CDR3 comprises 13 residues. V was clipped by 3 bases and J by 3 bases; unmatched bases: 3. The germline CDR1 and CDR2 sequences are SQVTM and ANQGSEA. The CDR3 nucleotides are TGCAGCGTTGACACGGGACAGGGCTACGAGCAGTACTTC. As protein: CSVDTGQGYEQYF.

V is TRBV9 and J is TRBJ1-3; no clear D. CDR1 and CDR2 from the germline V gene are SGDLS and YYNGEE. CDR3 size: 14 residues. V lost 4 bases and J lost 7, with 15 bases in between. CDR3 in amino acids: CASSQSGSLNTIYF. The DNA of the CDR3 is TGTGCCAGCAGCCAATCAGGCAGTTTGAACACCATATATTTT.

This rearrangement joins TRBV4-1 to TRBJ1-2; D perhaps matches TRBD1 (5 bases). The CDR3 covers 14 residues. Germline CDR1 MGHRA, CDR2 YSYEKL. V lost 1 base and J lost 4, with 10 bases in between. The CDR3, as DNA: TGCGCCAGCAGCCAAGCCGGGCAGGGCTATGGCTACACCTTC. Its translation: CASSQAGQGYGYTF.

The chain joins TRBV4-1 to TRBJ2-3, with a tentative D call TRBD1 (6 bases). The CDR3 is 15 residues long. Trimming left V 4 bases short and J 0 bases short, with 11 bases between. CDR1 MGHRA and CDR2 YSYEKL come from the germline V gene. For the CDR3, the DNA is TGCGCCAGCAGCCCGGACAGAACTAGCACAGATACGCAGTATTTT. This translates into CASSPDRTSTDTQYF.

CDR3 in amino acids: CASSSRMGEGRYEQYF. The CDR3 DNA follows: TGTGCCAGCAGCTCCCGTATGGGGGAGGGGCGATACGAGCAGTACTTC. The V gene is TRBV7-2, the J gene TRBJ2-7; 7 bases agree with TRBD2. Germline values: CDR1 SGHTA, CDR2 FQGNSA. The CDR3 extends over 16 amino acids. With 4 bases clipped from V and 4 bases from J, the junction kept 13 bases outside the gene matches.

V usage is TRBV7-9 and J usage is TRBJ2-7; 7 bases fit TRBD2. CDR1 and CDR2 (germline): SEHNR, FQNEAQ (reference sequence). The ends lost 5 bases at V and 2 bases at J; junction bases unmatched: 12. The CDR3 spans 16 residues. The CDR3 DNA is TGTGCCAGCAGCCAGTTCCTTGCTAGCGGCACCTACGAGCAGTACTTC. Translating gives CASSQFLASGTYEQYF.

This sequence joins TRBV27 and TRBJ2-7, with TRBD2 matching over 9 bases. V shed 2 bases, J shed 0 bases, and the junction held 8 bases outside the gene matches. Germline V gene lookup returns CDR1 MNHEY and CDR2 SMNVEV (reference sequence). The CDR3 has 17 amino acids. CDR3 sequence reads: CASSLTAASGVSYEQYF. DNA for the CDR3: TGTGCCAGCAGTTTAACCGCAGCTAGCGGGGTCTCCTACGAGCAGTACTTC.

CDR3 sequence reads: CASSGNRVGYWNEQFF. DNA for the CDR3: TGTGCCAGCAGTGGGAACAGGGTAGGTTATTGGAATGAGCAGTTCTTC. The chain combines TRBV25-1 with TRBJ2-1; the D gene is possibly TRBD1 (6 bases). The length of the CDR3 is 16 residues. V was pared by 4 bases and J by 7 bases, with 20 bases between. The germline V gene encodes CDR1 MGHDK and CDR2 SYGVNS.

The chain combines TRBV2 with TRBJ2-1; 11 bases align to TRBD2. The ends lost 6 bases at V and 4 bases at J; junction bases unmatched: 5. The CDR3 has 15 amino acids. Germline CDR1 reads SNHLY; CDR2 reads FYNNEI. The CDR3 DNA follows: TGTGCCAGCAGATCGGGACTAGCGGAGTACAATGAGCAGTTCTTC. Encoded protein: CASRSGLAEYNEQFF.

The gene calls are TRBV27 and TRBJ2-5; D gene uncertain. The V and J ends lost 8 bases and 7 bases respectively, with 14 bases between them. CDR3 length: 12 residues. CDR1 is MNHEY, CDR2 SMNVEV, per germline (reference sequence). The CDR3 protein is CASATTSGTQYF. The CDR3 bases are TGTGCCAGCGCAACAACATCGGGGACCCAGTACTTC.

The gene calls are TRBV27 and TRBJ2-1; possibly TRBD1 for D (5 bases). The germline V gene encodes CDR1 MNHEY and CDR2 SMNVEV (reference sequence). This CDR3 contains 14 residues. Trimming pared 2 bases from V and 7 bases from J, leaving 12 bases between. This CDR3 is CASSLTAGLNEQFF. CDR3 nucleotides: TGTGCCAGCAGTTTAACGGCAGGGTTAAATGAGCAGTTCTTC.

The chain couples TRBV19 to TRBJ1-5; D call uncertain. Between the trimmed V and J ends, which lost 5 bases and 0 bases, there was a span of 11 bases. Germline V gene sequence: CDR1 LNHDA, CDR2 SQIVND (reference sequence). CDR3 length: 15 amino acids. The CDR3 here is CASSFMAASNQPQHF. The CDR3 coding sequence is TGTGCCAGTAGTTTCATGGCAGCTAGCAATCAGCCCCAGCATTTT.

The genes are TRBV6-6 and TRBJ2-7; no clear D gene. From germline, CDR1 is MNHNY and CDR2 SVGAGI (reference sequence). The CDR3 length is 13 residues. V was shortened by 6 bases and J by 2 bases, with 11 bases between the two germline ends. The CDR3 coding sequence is TGTGCCAGCAGCCCCGGGCCCCCCTACGAGCAGTACTTC. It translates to CASSPGPPYEQYF.

The CDR3 is CASSLGTKAPQYF. CDR3 nucleotide sequence: TGTGCCAGCAGTTTGGGCACCAAAGCGCCCCAGTACTTC. The chain combines TRBV27 with TRBJ2-5, with D unresolved. CDR3 length: 13 amino acids. Trimming pared 3 bases from V and 9 bases from J, leaving 14 bases between. CDR1 is MNHEY and CDR2 is SMNVEV in the germline V gene (reference sequence).

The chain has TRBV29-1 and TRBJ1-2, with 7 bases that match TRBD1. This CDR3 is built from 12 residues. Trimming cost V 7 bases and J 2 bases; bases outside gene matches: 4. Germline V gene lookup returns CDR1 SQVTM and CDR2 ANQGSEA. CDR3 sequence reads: CSALRGNYGYTF. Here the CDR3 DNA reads TGCAGCGCCCTCAGGGGGAACTATGGCTACACCTTC.

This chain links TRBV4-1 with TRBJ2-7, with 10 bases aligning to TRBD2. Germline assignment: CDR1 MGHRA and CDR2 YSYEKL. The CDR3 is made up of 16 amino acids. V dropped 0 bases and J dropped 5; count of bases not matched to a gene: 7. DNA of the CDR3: TGCGCCAGCAGCCAAGATTCAACTAGCGGGATTAACGAGCAGTACTTC. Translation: CASSQDSTSGINEQYF.

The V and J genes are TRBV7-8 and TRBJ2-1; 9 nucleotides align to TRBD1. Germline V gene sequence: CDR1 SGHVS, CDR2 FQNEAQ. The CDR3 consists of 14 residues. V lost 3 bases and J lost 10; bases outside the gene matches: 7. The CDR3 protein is CASSFGQGSLEQFF. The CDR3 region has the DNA TGTGCCAGCAGCTTCGGACAGGGGTCACTAGAGCAGTTCTTC.

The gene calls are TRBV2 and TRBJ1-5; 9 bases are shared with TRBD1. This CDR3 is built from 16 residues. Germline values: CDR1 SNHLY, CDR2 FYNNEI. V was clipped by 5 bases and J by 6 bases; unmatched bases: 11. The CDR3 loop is CASSRTGDPRSQPQHF. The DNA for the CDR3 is TGTGCCAGCAGTCGGACAGGGGACCCCCGCAGTCAGCCCCAGCATTTT.

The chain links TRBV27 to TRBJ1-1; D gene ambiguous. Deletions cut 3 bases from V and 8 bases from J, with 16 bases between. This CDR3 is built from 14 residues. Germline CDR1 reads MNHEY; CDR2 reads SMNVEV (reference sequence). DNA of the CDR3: TGTGCCAGCAGTTTTCGGAAAGCGACTGAAGAAGCTTTCTTT. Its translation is CASSFRKATEEAFF.

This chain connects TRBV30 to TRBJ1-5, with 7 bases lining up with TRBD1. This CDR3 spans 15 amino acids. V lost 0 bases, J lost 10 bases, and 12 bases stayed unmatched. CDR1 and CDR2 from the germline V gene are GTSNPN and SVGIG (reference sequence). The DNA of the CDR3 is TGTGCCTGGAGTGTATTGGGGCAGGGGGTAGATCCCCAGCATTTT. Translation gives CAWSVLGQGVDPQHF.

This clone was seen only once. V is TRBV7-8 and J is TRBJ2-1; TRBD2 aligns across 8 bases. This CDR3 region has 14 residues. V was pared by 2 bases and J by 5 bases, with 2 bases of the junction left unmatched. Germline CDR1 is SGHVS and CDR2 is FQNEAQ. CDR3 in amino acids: CASSLTSGHNEQFF. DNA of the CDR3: TGTGCCAGCAGCTTAACTAGCGGACACAATGAGCAGTTCTTC. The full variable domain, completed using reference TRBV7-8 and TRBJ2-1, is GAGVSQSPRYKVAKRGQDVALRCDPISGHVSLFWYQQALGQGPEFLTYFQNEAQLDKSGLPSDRFFAERPEGSVSTLKIQRTQQEDSAVYLCASSLTSGHNEQFFGPGTRLTVL.

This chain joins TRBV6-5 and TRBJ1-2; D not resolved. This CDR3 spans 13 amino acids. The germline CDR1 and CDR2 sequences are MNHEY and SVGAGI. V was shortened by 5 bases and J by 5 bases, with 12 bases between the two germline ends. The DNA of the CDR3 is TGTGCCAGCAGTCCGAACTGGCTATATGGCTACACCTTC. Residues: CASSPNWLYGYTF.

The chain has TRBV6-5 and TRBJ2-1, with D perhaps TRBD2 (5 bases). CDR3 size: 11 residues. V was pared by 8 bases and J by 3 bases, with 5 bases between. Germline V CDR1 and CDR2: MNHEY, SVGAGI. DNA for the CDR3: TGTGCCAGCGGGAGCTACAATGAGCAGTTCTTC. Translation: CASGSYNEQFF.